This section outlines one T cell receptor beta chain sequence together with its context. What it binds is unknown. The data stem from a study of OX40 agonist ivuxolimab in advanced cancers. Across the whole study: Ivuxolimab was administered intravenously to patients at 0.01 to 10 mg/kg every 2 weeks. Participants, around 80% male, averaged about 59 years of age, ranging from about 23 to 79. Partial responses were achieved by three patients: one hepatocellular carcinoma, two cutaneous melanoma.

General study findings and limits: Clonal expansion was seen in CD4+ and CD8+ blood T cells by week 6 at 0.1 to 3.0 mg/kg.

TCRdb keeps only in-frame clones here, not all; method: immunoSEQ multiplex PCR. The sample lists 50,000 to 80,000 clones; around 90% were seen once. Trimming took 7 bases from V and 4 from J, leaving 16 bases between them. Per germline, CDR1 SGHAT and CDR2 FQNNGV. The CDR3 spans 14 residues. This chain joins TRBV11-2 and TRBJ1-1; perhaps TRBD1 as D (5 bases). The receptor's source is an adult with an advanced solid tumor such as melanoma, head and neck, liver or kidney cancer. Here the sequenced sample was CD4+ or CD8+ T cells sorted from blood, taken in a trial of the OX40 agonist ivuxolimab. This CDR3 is CASNSLGEGTEAFF. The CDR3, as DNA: TGTGCCAGCAATTCGTTAGGGGAGGGCACTGAAGCTTTCTTT. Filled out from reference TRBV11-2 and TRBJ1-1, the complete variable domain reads EAGVAQSPRYKIIEKRQSVAFWCNPISGHATLYWYQQILGQGPKLLIQFQNNGVVDDSQLPKDRFSAERLKGVDSTLKIQPAKLEDSAVYLCASNSLGEGTEAFFGQGTRLTVV.